What follows are 18 T cell receptor beta chains derived from one specimen sequenced in a study of cytotoxic CD8 clonotypes in ibrutinib-treated CLL. The data were produced by immunoSEQ multiplex PCR, yet TCRdb's version contains in-frame clones alone and is incomplete. The sample has roughly 150,000 clones; roughly 88% are singletons. The specimen was PBMCs, collected at disease progression, from a patient treated with ibrutinib. These TCRs come from a human donor with chronic lymphocytic leukemia.

V is TRBV4-2 and J is TRBJ2-7, with unresolved D. The length of the CDR3 is 12 residues. Per germline, CDR1 LGHNA and CDR2 YNFKEQ. V lost 1 base, J lost 11 bases, and 12 bases lay in between. In DNA form, the CDR3 reads TGTGCCAGCAGCCAAGTTGGGGAAGAGGAGTACTTC. Residues: CASSQVGEEEYF.

The chain recombines TRBV5-4 with TRBJ1-2; D not certain. The CDR3 sequence is 15 residues long. Trimming cost V 3 bases and J 0 bases, with 12 bases left between them. Germline V lookup: CDR1 SGHNT, CDR2 YYREEE (reference sequence). The CDR3 DNA sequence: TGTGCCAGCAGCTCTATCAGGCTTACTAACTATGGCTACACCTTC. Translation gives CASSSIRLTNYGYTF.

The V gene is TRBV11-3, the J gene TRBJ1-1, with no clear D. Germline CDR1 reads SGHNT; CDR2 reads YENEEA. V lost 1 base and J lost 0, with 18 bases in between. The CDR3 runs 18 residues. The CDR3 DNA reads as TGTGCCAGCAGCTTAGCCGCGACGGTTACCTTAATGAACACTGAAGCTTTCTTT. This sequence encodes CASSLAATVTLMNTEAFF.

The V and J genes are TRBV27 and TRBJ1-5; a weak D match, TRBD1 (5 bases). The CDR3 has 13 residues. CDR1 is MNHEY, CDR2 SMNVEV, per germline (reference sequence). V lost 4 bases, J lost 2 bases, and 6 bases lay in between. The CDR3 DNA reads as TGTGCCAGCAGTTCGGGGGGCAATCAGCCCCAGCATTTT. Its protein is CASSSGGNQPQHF.

The sample holds a few counts of this clone. V gene TRBV7-2 combines with J gene TRBJ2-7, with 8 bases aligning to TRBD2. The CDR3 spans 13 residues. The germline CDR1 and CDR2 sequences are SGHTA and FQGNSA. With 2 bases clipped from V and 7 bases from J, the junction kept 4 bases outside the gene matches. The CDR3 DNA follows: TGTGCCAGCAGCTTAAGCGGGAGTTCGGAGCAGTACTTC. This codes for CASSLSGSSEQYF.

The genes are TRBV19 and TRBJ2-7; 8 nucleotides match TRBD1. The CDR3 consists of 15 residues. V was clipped by 7 bases and J by 5 bases; unmatched bases: 13. Germline CDR1 is LNHDA and CDR2 is SQIVND (reference sequence). The CDR3 DNA reads as TGTGCCAGTAACTCACGGGACAGGAGGGGCGACGAGCAGTACTTC. It yields the protein CASNSRDRRGDEQYF.

The V call is TRBV5-6, the J call TRBJ1-4; TRBD1 is a possible D gene (5 bases). This CDR3 spans 17 amino acids. Germline V gives CDR1 SGHDT, CDR2 YYEEEE. The V end was cut by 3 bases, the J end by 4 bases, with 19 bases between. The CDR3 region is CASSYPPGTAFNEKLFF. The CDR3, as DNA: TGTGCCAGCAGCTACCCACCTGGGACGGCCTTTAATGAAAAACTGTTTTTT.

This chain joins TRBV5-4 and TRBJ1-1, with a tentative D call TRBD1 (6 bases). CDR3 length equals 13 residues. The germline V gene encodes CDR1 SGHNT and CDR2 YYREEE (reference sequence). Trimming removed 4 bases at V and 1 base at J, with 8 bases between. The CDR3 is CASSPQGNTEAFF. CDR3 coding DNA: TGTGCCAGCAGCCCACAGGGGAACACTGAAGCTTTCTTT. Using reference TRBV5-4 and TRBJ1-1 for the parts outside the CDR3, the full variable domain is ETGVTQSPTHLIKTRGQQVTLRCSSQSGHNTVSWYQQALGQGPQFIFQYYREEENGRGNFPPRFSGLQFPNYSSELNVNALELDDSALYLCASSPQGNTEAFFGQGTRLTVV.

The chain uses TRBV21-1 and TRBJ1-1. TRBV21-1 is classified as a pseudogene. This CDR3 is built from 18 residues. CDR3 bases: TGTGCCAGCAGCCCGTCGGGGGCGTACTTTGTATTGGACACTGAAGCTTTCTTT. As protein: CASSPSGAYFVLDTEAFF.

The chain couples TRBV6-5 to TRBJ1-5, with D perhaps matching TRBD1 (5 bases). The germline V gene encodes CDR1 MNHEY and CDR2 SVGAGI. There are 13 residues in the CDR3. The V end lost 2 bases, the J end lost 7 bases, and 9 bases lay between the germline ends. The CDR3 protein is CASSYGGGQPQHF. The CDR3 region has the DNA TGTGCCAGCAGTTACGGGGGGGGACAGCCCCAGCATTTT.

The chain employs TRBV6-1 and TRBJ1-5; D unclear. The CDR3 covers 14 residues. CDR1 is MNHNS and CDR2 is SASEGT in the germline V gene. V was cut by 2 bases and J by 7 bases, with 12 bases left in between. The CDR3 reads CASSERSNYQPQHF. The CDR3 DNA is TGTGCCAGCAGTGAAAGGTCAAATTACCAGCCCCAGCATTTT.

This clone occurred once. The chain couples TRBV5-4 to TRBJ2-6, with TRBD1 identical over 7 bases. J was trimmed by 2 bases and V by 3 bases; bases with no gene match: 2. Germline CDR1 and CDR2: SGHNT and YYREEE (reference sequence). The CDR3 has 15 amino acids. The CDR3 DNA is TGTGCCAGCAGCTACACAGGGGCTGGGGCCAACGTCCTGACTTTC. This sequence encodes CASSYTGAGANVLTF.

In its sample, this clone was seen once. The chain links TRBV28 to TRBJ1-2; D unresolved. Germline CDR1 and CDR2: MDHEN and SYDVKM. The CDR3 consists of 13 residues. Trimming took off 3 bases at V and 5 bases at J, with 10 bases between the two ends. CDR3 loop: CASSLTHEYGYTF. CDR3 nucleotide sequence: TGTGCCAGCAGTTTGACACACGAATATGGCTACACCTTC.

The chain is built from TRBV5-1 and TRBJ2-1, with TRBD1 matching 7 bases. V shed 2 bases and J 6 bases; nucleotides not matched to a gene: 17. Germline V gives CDR1 SGHRS, CDR2 YFSETQ. The CDR3 sequence is 18 residues long. CDR3 loop: CASSFARGDRAFGNEQFF. The CDR3 coding sequence is TGCGCCAGCAGCTTCGCAAGGGGCGACAGGGCTTTTGGCAATGAGCAGTTCTTC.

The chain recombines TRBV27 with TRBJ1-2, with D possibly matching TRBD1 (6 bases). The germline V and J ends were trimmed by 10 bases and 8 bases, with 29 bases remaining between them. CDR1 and CDR2 (germline): MNHEY, SMNVEV (reference sequence). This CDR3 spans 16 amino acids. The CDR3 region has the DNA TGTGCCACCGCCCCCTCCCACGTGGGGGGCGCGATAGGCTACACCTTC. Translated, it gives CATAPSHVGGAIGYTF.

The chain couples TRBV29-1 to TRBJ2-3; weak D call: TRBD1 (6 bases). Trimming removed 7 bases at V and 4 bases at J, with 15 bases between. Looked up from germline, CDR1 is SQVTM and CDR2 is ANQGSEA. The CDR3 contains 13 residues. CDR3 sequence reads: CSAGHREADTQYF. As DNA, the CDR3 is TGCAGCGCGGGACACCGAGAAGCAGATACGCAGTATTTT.

This chain uses TRBV11-2 with TRBJ2-2; 7 positions match TRBD1. Trimming took 4 bases from V and 4 from J; bases not matched to a gene: 6. The V gene's germline CDR1 is SGHAT and CDR2 FQNNGV. The CDR3 length is 15 residues. The CDR3 here is CASSSPTGRTGELFF. In DNA, the CDR3 is TGTGCCAGCAGCTCTCCGACAGGGCGCACCGGGGAGCTGTTTTTT.

The chain carries TRBV2 and TRBJ2-4; 8 bases are shared with TRBD1. Germline assignment: CDR1 SNHLY and CDR2 FYNNEI. There are 14 residues in the CDR3. Germline trimming cut 7 bases from V and 8 bases from J; bases unmatched to any gene: 10. This chain's CDR3 is CASNAGQGRHIQYF. CDR3 nucleotides: TGTGCCAGCAACGCCGGACAGGGCCGGCACATTCAGTACTTC.